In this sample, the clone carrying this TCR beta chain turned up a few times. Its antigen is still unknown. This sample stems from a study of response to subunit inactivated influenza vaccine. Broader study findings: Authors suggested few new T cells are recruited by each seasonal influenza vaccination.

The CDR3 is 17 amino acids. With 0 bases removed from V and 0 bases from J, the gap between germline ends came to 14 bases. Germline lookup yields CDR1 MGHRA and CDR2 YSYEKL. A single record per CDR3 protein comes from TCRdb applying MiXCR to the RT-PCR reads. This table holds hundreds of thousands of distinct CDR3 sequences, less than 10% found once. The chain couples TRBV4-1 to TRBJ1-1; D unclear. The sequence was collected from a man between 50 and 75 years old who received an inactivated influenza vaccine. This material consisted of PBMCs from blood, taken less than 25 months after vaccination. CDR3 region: CASSQDLFGEMNTEAFF. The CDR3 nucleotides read TGCGCCAGCAGCCAAGATCTCTTTGGGGAGATGAACACTGAAGCTTTCTTT.